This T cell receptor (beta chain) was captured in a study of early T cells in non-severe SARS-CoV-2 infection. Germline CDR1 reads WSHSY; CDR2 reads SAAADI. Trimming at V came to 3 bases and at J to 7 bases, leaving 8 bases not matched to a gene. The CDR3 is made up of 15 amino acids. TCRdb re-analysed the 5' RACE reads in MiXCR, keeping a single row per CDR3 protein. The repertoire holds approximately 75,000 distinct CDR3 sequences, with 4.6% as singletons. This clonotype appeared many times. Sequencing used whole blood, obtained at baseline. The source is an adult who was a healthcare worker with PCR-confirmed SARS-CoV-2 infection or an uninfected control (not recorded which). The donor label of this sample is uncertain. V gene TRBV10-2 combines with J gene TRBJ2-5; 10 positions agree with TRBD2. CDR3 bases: TGCGCCAGCAGTGACCTAGCGGGGGCCGGAGGGACCCAGTACTTC. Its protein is CASSDLAGAGGTQYF.